The entry below gives a single T cell receptor beta chain sequence along with its context. The sample is drawn from a study of Ad26.COV2.S vaccination and SARS-CoV-2 variants. Germline-derived CDR1 and CDR2 are SGHKS and YYEKEE (reference sequence). The CDR3 totals 14 residues. Trimming took off 4 bases at V and 4 bases at J, with 12 bases between the two ends. Treatment specified: approximately 18 received Ad26.COV2.S at low or high dose, single or two shots; about 5 received placebo; per-sample allocation not given. Vaccine and placebo recipients were sampled on day 63 after the first injection. TCRdb keeps only in-frame clones here, not all; method: immunoSEQ multiplex PCR. The repertoire holds roughly 390,000 clones, with around nine tenths as singletons.

This sample comprised peripheral blood, obtained in a trial of Ad26.COV2.S vaccine versus placebo. V gene TRBV5-5 combines with J gene TRBJ1-5; the D gene is possibly TRBD1 (6 bases). This sequence was found in a person aged 18-65 years who received the Ad26.COV2.S COVID-19 vaccine or a placebo. DNA of the CDR3: TGTGCCAGCAGCCCAGGGGTAGGGAATCAGCCCCAGCATTTT. This translates into CASSPGVGNQPQHF.